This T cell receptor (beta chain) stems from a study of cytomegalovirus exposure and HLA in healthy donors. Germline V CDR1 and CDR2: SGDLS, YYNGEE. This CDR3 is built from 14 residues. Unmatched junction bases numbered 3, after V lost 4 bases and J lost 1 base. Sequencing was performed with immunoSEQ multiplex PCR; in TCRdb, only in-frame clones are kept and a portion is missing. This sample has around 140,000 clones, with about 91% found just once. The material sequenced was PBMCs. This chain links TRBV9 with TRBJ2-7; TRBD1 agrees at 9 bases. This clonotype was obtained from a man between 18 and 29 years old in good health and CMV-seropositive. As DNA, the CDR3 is TGTGCCAGCAGCCGGACAGGGGTATCCTACGAGCAGTACTTC. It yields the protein CASSRTGVSYEQYF.